The subject of this entry is one T cell receptor (beta chain). The entry originates in a study of blood T cell repertoires in COVID-19. Study information: Donors in the United States, Italy and Spain gave samples during acute or convalescent COVID-19. Sample material is recorded as cDNA or gDNA derived from T cells, B-cell-depleted T cells, or PBMCs.

The authors' processing: Amplification of reference gene primers provided the estimated nucleated cell counts. Clones were sequenced by immunoSEQ multiplex PCR, and TCRdb holds only the in-frame ones, with some missing. V and J calls and clone size follow that table, whereas D and trimming were derived from the DNA. The repertoire has 60,000 to 70,000 clones, roughly 80% of them found once; the top ten carry over 40%. Germline V gene data show CDR1 as LNHDA and CDR2 as SQIVND (reference sequence). The CDR3 totals 17 residues. V dropped 6 bases and J dropped 1 base, with 21 bases sitting between them.

The J gene is TRBJ1-1, the V gene TRBV19; D remains ambiguous. Sequenced material: peripheral blood. This receptor was taken from a human donor in a cohort sampled during active COVID-19. CDR3 region: CASRSRPAETKNTEAFF. CDR3 nucleotide sequence: TGTGCCAGTAGGAGCCGTCCTGCTGAGACAAAGAACACTGAAGCTTTCTTT.